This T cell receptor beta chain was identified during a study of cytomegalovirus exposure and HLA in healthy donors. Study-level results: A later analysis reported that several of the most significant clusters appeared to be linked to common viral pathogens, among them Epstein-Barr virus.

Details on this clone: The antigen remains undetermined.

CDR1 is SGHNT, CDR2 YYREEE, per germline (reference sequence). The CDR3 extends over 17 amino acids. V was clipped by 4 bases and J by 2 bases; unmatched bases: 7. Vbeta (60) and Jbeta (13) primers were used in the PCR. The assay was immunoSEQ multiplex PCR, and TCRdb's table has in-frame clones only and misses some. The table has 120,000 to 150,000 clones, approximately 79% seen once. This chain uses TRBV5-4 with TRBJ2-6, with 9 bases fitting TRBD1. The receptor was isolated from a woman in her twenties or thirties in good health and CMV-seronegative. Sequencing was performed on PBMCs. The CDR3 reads CASSQTGGWAGANVLTF. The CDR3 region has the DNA TGTGCCAGCAGCCAAACAGGGGGCTGGGCTGGGGCCAACGTCCTGACTTTC.